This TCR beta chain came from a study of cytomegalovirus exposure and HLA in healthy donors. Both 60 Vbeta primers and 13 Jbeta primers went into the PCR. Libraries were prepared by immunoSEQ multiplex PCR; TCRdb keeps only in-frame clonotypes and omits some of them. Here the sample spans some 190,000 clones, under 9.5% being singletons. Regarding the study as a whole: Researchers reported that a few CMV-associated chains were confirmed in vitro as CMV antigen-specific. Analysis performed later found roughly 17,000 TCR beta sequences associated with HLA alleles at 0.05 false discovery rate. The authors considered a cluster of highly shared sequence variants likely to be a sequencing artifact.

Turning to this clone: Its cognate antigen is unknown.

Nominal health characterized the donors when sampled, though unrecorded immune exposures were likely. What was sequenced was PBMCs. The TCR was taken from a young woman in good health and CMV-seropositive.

The CDR3 protein is CASSVWFSGKAGELFF. The CDR3 DNA sequence: TGTGCCAGCAGTGTGTGGTTTAGCGGGAAAGCCGGGGAGCTGTTTTTT. The V gene is TRBV2, the J gene TRBJ2-2; 8 nucleotides agree with TRBD2. The germline V gene encodes CDR1 SNHLY and CDR2 FYNNEI. This CDR3 has 16 amino acids. The ends lost 4 bases at V and 6 bases at J; junction bases unmatched: 10.